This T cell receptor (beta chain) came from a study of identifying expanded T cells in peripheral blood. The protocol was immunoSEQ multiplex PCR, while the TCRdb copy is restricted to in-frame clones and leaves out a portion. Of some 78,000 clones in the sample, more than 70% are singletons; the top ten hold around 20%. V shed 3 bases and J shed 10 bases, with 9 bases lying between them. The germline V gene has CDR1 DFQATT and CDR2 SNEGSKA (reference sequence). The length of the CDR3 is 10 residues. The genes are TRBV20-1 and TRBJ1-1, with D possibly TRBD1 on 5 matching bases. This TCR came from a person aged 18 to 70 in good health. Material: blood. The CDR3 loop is CSASRQRAFF. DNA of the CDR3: TGCAGTGCTAGTCGACAGCGAGCTTTCTTT.